The 14 T cell receptor beta chains presented below share a single source sample, sequenced in a study of shared clonotypes between healthy human individuals. Generated by immunoSEQ multiplex PCR, the TCRdb table keeps only in-frame clones and is missing some. The table includes some 200,000 clones, 60% to 75% detected once. Material for sequencing was memory CD4+ T cells sorted from blood. Stated subset: CD45RA-negative fraction. The receptors stem from a man aged 25-45 years in good health.

This rearrangement joins TRBV6-1 to TRBJ1-2; D not resolved. Trimming took 1 base from V and 4 from J, leaving 4 bases between them. CDR1 MNHNS and CDR2 SASEGT come from the germline V gene. This CDR3 spans 12 amino acids. The CDR3 nucleotides read TGTGCCAGCAGTGAAGGACTCTATGGCTACACCTTC. This gives the protein CASSEGLYGYTF.

This chain links TRBV28 with TRBJ2-7; tentatively, D is TRBD1 (6 bases). Trimming left V 6 bases short and J 0 bases short, with 12 bases between. Germline CDR1 is MDHEN and CDR2 is SYDVKM. CDR3 length: 14 amino acids. The CDR3 spells CASRTGKSSYEQYF. As DNA, the CDR3 is TGTGCCAGCAGGACAGGAAAAAGCTCCTACGAGCAGTACTTC.

Concerning this clone itself: A far more abundant clone sits one base away, making this likely a read error. The chain employs TRBV7-9 and TRBJ1-1; a weak D match, TRBD1 (5 bases). The V end lost 3 bases, the J end lost 1 base, and 6 bases lay between the germline ends. The CDR3 spans 13 residues. Per germline, CDR1 SEHNR and CDR2 FQNEAQ (reference sequence). CDR3 loop: CASSFGGNTEAFF. In DNA, the CDR3 is TGTGCCAGCAGCTTCGGGGGGAACACTGAAGCTTTCTTT.

This chain links TRBV13 with TRBJ2-1; D tentatively reads TRBD1 or TRBD2 (6 bases each). Germline V gene lookup returns CDR1 PRHDT and CDR2 FYEKMQ (reference sequence). Trimming took 0 bases from V and 3 from J, leaving 15 bases between them. The CDR3 length is 17 residues. The CDR3 DNA sequence: TGTGCCAGCAGCTTAGGCGGTCGGGGGACATACTACAATGAGCAGTTCTTC. It encodes CASSLGGRGTYYNEQFF. Together with reference TRBV13 and TRBJ2-1, the CDR3 gives the full variable domain: AAGVIQSPRHLIKEKRETATLKCYPIPRHDTVYWYQQGPGQDPQFLISFYEKMQSDKGSIPDRFSAQQFSDYHSELNMSSLELGDSALYFCASSLGGRGTYYNEQFFGPGTRLTVL.

This chain uses TRBV14 with TRBJ1-5; perhaps TRBD1 as D (5 bases). This CDR3 has 14 residues. Deletions cut 1 base from V and 5 bases from J, with 9 bases between. Germline V lookup: CDR1 SGHDN, CDR2 FVKESK. In nucleotides, the CDR3 is TGTGCCAGCAGCCAAGTGTCGGGGGATCAGCCCCAGCATTTT. Translating it yields CASSQVSGDQPQHF.

There are many counts of this clone. The rearrangement uses TRBV5-1 and TRBJ1-1, with 9 bases lining up with TRBD1. The J segment lost 10 bases and the V segment lost 4 bases, leaving 8 bases of the junction unmatched. Germline V gives CDR1 SGHRS, CDR2 YFSETQ. The CDR3 length is 13 residues. The CDR3 sequence: CASSVLQGARAFF. The CDR3 DNA follows: TGCGCCAGCAGCGTCCTACAGGGGGCAAGAGCTTTCTTT.

This clone appeared once. The CDR3, as DNA: TGTGCCAGCAGCGCAGACGATCCGGAGCCAGCTTTCTTT. Its translation is CASSADDPEPAFF. This chain uses TRBV2 with TRBJ1-1, with D unresolved. The V end lost 6 bases, the J end lost 10 bases, and 18 bases lay between the germline ends. CDR3 length: 13 amino acids. From germline, CDR1 is SNHLY and CDR2 FYNNEI.

This clone was counted ten times or more. The J gene is TRBJ2-7, the V gene TRBV27, with 10 positions matching TRBD2. This CDR3 has 15 amino acids. CDR1 and CDR2 (germline): MNHEY, SMNVEV (reference sequence). With V trimmed by 2 bases and J by 4 bases, 5 bases remained unmatched. DNA for the CDR3: TGTGCCAGCAGTTTAGGGTCTAGCGGGAGTTACGAGCAGTACTTC. Residues: CASSLGSSGSYEQYF.

V and J are TRBV7-6 and TRBJ2-2; TRBD2 matches at 8 bases. V was clipped by 2 bases and J by 5 bases; unmatched bases: 4. CDR3 length equals 15 residues. Germline values: CDR1 SGHVS, CDR2 FNYEAQ. As DNA, the CDR3 is TGTGCCAGCAGCTTAACCGGGACTAGGACCGGGGAGCTGTTTTTT. Its translation: CASSLTGTRTGELFF.

This clone was counted between two and nine times. V gene TRBV7-9 combines with J gene TRBJ1-1; 7 positions match TRBD1. This CDR3 region has 13 residues. V dropped 5 bases and J dropped 5; count of bases not matched to a gene: 5. Germline CDR1 reads SEHNR; CDR2 reads FQNEAQ (reference sequence). In DNA, the CDR3 is TGTGCCAGCAGCCGACAGGGAGGGACTGAAGCTTTCTTT. As protein: CASSRQGGTEAFF.

This clone was detected once. This sequence joins TRBV11-1 and TRBJ2-7; 7 bases fit TRBD1. This CDR3 has 14 amino acids. Losses at the gene ends were 5 bases for V and 2 bases for J; bases not matched to a gene: 6. Looked up from germline, CDR1 is SGHAT and CDR2 is FQDESV (reference sequence). The CDR3 DNA is TGTGCCAGCAGCAATTACAGGGGCGCCTACGAGCAGTACTTC. Translation: CASSNYRGAYEQYF.

The chain has TRBV28 and TRBJ2-7, with D uncertain. CDR1 MDHEN and CDR2 SYDVKM come from the germline V gene. Deletions cut 1 base from V and 4 bases from J, with 5 bases between. CDR3 length equals 12 residues. Here the CDR3 DNA reads TGTGCCAGCAGTTTATTGAGTTACGAGCAGTACTTC. It codes for CASSLLSYEQYF.

The chain is built from TRBV11-3 and TRBJ2-1; D is unresolved. The CDR3 sequence is 13 residues long. Germline loops: CDR1 SGHNT, CDR2 YENEEA. With 5 bases removed from V and 9 bases from J, the gap between germline ends came to 14 bases. The CDR3 spells CASSPPGRREQFF. CDR3 bases: TGTGCCAGCAGCCCTCCGGGTCGGCGTGAGCAGTTCTTC. Using reference TRBV11-3 and TRBJ2-1 for the parts outside the CDR3, the full variable domain is EAGVVQSPRYKIIEKKQPVAFWCNPISGHNTLYWYLQNLGQGPELLIRYENEEAVDDSQLPKDRFSAERLKGVDSTLKIQPAELGDSAVYLCASSPPGRREQFFGPGTRLTVL.

The sample holds a few counts of this clone. V usage is TRBV11-2 and J usage is TRBJ2-1; 10 bases agree with TRBD1. The germline V gene has CDR1 SGHAT and CDR2 FQNNGV. The J segment lost 8 bases and the V segment lost 1 base, leaving 8 bases of the junction unmatched. This CDR3 region has 16 residues. This CDR3 is CASSLVPTGGFYEQFF. CDR3 bases: TGTGCCAGCAGCTTAGTCCCGACAGGGGGCTTCTATGAGCAGTTCTTC.